Sequencing of this T cell receptor (beta chain) was carried out in a study of cytomegalovirus exposure and HLA in healthy donors. PCR primers comprised 60 Vbeta and 13 Jbeta primers. Method: immunoSEQ multiplex PCR; TCRdb's copy keeps in-frame clones and lacks some. This sample has about 140,000 clones, with 80% found just once. Trimming took off 1 base at V and 1 base at J, with 10 bases between the two ends. CDR3 length equals 15 residues. Per the germline V gene, CDR1 is SGHRS and CDR2 is YFSETQ. The source is a man aged 40-50 years in good health and CMV-seronegative. The sample consisted of PBMCs. The V call is TRBV5-1, the J call TRBJ2-3, with a tentative D call TRBD2 (6 bases). For the CDR3, the DNA is TGCGCCAGCAGCTTGACTCCGGGAGGCACAGATACGCAGTATTTT. Its translation: CASSLTPGGTDTQYF.